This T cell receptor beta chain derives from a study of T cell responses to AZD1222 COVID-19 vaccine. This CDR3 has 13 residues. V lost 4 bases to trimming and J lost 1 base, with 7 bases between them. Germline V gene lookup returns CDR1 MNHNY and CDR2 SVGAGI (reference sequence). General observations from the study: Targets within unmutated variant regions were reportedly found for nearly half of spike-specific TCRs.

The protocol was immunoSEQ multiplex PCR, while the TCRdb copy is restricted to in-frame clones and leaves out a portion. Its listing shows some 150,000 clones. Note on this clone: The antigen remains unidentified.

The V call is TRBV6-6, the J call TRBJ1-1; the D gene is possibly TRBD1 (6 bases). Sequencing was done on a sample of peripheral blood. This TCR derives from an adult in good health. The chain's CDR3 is CASSWTENTEAFF. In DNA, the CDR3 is TGTGCCAGCAGTTGGACAGAGAACACTGAAGCTTTCTTT.